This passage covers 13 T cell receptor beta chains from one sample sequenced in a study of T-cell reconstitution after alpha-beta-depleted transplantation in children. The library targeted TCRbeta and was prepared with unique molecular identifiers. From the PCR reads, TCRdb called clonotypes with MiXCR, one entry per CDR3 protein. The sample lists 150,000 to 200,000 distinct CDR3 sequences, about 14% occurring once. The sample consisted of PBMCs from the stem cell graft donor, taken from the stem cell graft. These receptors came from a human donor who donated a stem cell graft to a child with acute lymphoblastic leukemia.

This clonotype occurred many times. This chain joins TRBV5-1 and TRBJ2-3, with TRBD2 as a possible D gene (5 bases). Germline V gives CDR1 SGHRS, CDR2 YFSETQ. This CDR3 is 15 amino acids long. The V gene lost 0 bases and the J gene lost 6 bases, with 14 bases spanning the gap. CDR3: CASSLDGSGGDTQYF. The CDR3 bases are TGCGCCAGCAGCTTGGATGGATCCGGCGGGGATACGCAGTATTTT.

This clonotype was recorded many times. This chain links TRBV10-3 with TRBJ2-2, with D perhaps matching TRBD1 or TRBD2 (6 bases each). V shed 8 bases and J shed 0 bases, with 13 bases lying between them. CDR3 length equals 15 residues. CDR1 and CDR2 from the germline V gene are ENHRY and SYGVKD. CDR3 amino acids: CAILEEGANTGELFF. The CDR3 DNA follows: TGTGCCATCTTGGAGGAGGGGGCGAACACCGGGGAGCTGTTTTTT.

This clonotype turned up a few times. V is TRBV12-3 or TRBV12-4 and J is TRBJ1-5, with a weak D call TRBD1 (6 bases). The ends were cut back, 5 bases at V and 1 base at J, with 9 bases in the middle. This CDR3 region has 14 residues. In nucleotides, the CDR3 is TGTGCCAGCAGTGCCGGACAGAGCAATCAGCCCCAGCATTTT. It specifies CASSAGQSNQPQHF.

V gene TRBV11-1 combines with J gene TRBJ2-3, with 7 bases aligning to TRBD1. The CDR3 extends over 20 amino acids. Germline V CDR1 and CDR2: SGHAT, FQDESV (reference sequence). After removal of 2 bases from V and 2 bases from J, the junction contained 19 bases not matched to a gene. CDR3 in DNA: TGTGCCAGCAGCTTATGGACAGGTTGGGCGGTCACCCGGTACACAGATACGCAGTATTTT. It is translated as CASSLWTGWAVTRYTDTQYF.

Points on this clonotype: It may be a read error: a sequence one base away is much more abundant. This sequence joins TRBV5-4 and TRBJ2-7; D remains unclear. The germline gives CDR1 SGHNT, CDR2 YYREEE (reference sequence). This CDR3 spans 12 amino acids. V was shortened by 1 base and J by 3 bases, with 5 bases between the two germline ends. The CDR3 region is CASSLWGYEQYF. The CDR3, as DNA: TGTGCCAGCAGCTTGTGGGGCTACGAGCAGTACTTC.

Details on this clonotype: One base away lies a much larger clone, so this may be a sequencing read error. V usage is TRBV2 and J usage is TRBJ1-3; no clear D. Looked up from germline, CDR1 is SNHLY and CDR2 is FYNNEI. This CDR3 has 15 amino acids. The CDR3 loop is CASSDMAGFGNIIYF. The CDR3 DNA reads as TGTGCCAGCAGTGACATGGCGGGGTTTGGAAACATCATATATTTT.

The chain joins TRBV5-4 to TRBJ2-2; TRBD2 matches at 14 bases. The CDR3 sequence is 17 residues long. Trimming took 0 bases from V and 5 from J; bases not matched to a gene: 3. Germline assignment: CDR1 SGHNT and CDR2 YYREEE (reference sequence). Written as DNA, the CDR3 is TGTGCCAGCAGCTTGGGCTGGACTAGCGGGAGGACCGGGGAGCTGTTTTTT. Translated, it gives CASSLGWTSGRTGELFF.

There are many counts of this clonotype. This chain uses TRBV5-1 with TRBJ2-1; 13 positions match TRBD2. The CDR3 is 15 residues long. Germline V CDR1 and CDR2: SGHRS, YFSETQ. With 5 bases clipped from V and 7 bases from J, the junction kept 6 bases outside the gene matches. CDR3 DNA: TGCGCCAGCAGTCTAGGACTAGCGGGAGCTAATGAGCAGTTCTTC. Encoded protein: CASSLGLAGANEQFF.

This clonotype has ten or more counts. The chain's CDR3 is CSAGLTSWSYNEQFF. In DNA form, the CDR3 reads TGCAGTGCTGGACTGACTAGTTGGTCCTACAATGAGCAGTTCTTC. This rearrangement joins TRBV20-1 to TRBJ2-1; D might be TRBD2 (6 bases). Trimming cost V 5 bases and J 1 base, with 15 bases left between them. This CDR3 has 15 amino acids. The germline V gene encodes CDR1 DFQATT and CDR2 SNEGSKA (reference sequence).

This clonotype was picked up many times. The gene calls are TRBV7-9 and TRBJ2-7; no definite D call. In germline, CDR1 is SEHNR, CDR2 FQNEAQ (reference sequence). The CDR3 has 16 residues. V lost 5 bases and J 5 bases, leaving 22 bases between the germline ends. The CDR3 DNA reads TGTGCCAGCAGCCCCACCAGCAGCCGATCCCACCACGAGCAGTACTTC. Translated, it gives CASSPTSSRSHHEQYF.

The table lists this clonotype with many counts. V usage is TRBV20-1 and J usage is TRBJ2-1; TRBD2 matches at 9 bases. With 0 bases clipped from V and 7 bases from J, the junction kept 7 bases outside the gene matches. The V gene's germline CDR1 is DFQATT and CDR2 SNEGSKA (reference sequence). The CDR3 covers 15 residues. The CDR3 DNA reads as TGCAGTGCTAGAGATGCTAGCGGGAACGTTAATGAGCAGTTCTTC. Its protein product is CSARDASGNVNEQFF.

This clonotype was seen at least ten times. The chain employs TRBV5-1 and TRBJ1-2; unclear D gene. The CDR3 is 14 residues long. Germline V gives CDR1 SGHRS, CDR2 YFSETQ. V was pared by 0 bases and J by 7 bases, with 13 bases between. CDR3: CASSLVAAGGGYTF. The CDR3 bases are TGCGCCAGCAGCTTGGTGGCGGCAGGCGGTGGCTACACCTTC. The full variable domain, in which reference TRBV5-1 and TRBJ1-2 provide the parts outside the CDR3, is KAGVTQTPRYLIKTRGQQVTLSCSPISGHRSVSWYQQTPGQGLQFLFEYFSETQRNKGNFPGRFSGRQFSNSRSEMNVSTLELGDSALYLCASSLVAAGGGYTFGSGTRLTVV.

CDR3 bases: TGTGCCAGTAGTACTGGGACTGTAGGAAATGAGCAGTTCTTC. This sequence encodes CASSTGTVGNEQFF. This chain uses TRBV19 with TRBJ2-1, with D possibly being TRBD2 (6 bases). CDR1 and CDR2 from the germline V gene are LNHDA and SQIVND (reference sequence). The CDR3 loop spans 14 amino acids. V lost 4 bases to trimming and J lost 7 bases, with 14 bases between them.